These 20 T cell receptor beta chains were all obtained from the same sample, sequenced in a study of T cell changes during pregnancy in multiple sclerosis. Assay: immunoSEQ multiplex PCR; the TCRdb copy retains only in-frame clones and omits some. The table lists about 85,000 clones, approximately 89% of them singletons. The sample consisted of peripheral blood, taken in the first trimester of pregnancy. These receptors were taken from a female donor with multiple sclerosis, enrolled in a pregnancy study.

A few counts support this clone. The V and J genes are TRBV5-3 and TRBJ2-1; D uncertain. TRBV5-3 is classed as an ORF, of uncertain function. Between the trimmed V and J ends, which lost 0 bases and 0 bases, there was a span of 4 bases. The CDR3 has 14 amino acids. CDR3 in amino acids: CARSLAGSYNEQFF. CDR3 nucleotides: TGTGCCAGAAGCTTGGCGGGCTCCTACAATGAGCAGTTCTTC.

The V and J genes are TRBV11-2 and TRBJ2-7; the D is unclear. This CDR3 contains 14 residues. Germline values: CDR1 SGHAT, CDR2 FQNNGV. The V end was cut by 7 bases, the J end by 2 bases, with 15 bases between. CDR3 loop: CASTETVRTYEQYF. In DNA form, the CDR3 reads TGTGCCAGCACCGAAACAGTCAGGACCTACGAGCAGTACTTC.

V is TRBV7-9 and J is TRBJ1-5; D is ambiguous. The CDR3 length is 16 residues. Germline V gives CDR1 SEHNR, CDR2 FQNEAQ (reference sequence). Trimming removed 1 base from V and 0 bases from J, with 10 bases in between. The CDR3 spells CASSLGVPDSNQPQHF. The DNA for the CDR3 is TGTGCCAGCAGCTTAGGCGTGCCCGATAGCAATCAGCCCCAGCATTTT.

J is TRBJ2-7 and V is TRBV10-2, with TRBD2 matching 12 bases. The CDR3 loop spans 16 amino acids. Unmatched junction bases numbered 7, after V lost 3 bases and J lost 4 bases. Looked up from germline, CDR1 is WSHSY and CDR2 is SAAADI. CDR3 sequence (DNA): TGCGCCAGCAGTGACGTGACTAGCGGGGGTATATACGAGCAGTACTTC. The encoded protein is CASSDVTSGGIYEQYF.

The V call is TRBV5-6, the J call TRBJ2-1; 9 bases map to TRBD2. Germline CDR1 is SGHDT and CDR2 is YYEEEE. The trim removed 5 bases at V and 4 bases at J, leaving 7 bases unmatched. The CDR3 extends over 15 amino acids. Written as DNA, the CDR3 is TGTGCCAGCAGGACCAGCGGGAGGAAATACAATGAGCAGTTCTTC. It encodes CASRTSGRKYNEQFF.

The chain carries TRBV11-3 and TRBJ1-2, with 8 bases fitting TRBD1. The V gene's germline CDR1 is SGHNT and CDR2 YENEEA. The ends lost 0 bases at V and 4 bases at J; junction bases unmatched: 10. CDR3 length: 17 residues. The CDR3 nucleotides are TGTGCCAGCAGCTTAGATCTGGACAGGGCTGGTAGCTATGGCTACACCTTC. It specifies CASSLDLDRAGSYGYTF. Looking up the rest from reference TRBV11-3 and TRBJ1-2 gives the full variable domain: EAGVVQSPRYKIIEKKQPVAFWCNPISGHNTLYWYLQNLGQGPELLIRYENEEAVDDSQLPKDRFSAERLKGVDSTLKIQPAELGDSAVYLCASSLDLDRAGSYGYTFGSGTRLTVV.

CDR3 sequence (DNA): TGTGCCAGCAGTCGTAGTGGGATAGGGGGCGGGGAGCTGTTTTTT. Its protein is CASSRSGIGGGELFF. The chain employs TRBV28 and TRBJ2-2; tentative D call: TRBD1 (6 bases). Germline V gene data show CDR1 as MDHEN and CDR2 as SYDVKM. V was trimmed by 5 bases and J by 7 bases, leaving 17 bases between them. The CDR3 extends over 15 amino acids.

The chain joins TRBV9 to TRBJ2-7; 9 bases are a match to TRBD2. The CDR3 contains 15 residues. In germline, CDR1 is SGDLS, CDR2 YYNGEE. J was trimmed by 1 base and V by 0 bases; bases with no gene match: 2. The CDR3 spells CASSVGLAGSYEQYF. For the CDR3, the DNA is TGTGCCAGCAGCGTAGGTCTAGCGGGATCCTACGAGCAGTACTTC.

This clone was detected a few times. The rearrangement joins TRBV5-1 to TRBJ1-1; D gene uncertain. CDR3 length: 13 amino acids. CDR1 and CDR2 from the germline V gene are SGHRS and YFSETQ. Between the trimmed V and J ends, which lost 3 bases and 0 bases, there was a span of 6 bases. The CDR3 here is CASSSEMNTEAFF. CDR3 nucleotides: TGCGCCAGCAGCTCGGAGATGAACACTGAAGCTTTCTTT.

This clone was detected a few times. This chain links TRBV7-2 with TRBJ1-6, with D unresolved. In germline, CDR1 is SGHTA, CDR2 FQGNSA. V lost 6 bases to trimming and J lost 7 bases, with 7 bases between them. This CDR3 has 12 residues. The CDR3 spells CASRQNNSPLHF. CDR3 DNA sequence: TGTGCCAGCAGGCAGAACAATTCACCCCTCCACTTT.

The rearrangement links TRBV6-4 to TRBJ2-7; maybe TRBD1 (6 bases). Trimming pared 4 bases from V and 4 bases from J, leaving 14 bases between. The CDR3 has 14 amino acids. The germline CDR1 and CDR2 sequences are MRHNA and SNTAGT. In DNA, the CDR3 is TGTGCCAGCAGTGGCTCCCAGGGGCCTTACGAGCAGTACTTC. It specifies CASSGSQGPYEQYF.

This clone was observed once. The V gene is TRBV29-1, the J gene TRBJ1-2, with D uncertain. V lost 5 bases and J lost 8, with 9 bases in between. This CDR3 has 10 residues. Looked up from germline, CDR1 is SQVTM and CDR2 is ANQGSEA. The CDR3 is CSVSAEGYTF. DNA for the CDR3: TGCAGCGTTAGCGCGGAGGGCTACACCTTC.

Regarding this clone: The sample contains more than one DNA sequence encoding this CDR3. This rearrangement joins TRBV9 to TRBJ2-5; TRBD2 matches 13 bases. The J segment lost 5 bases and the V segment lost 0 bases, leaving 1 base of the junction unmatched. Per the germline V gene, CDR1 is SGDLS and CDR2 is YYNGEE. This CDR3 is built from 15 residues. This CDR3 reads CASSVGLAGGETQYF. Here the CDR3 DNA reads TGTGCCAGCAGCGTAGGACTAGCGGGAGGTGAGACCCAGTACTTC.

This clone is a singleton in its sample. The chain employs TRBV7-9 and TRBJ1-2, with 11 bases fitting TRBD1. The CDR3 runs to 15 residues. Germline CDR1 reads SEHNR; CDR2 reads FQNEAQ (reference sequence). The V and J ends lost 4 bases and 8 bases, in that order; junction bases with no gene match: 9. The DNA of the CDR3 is TGTGCCAGCAGCTCGATCGCGGGACAGGGGGGCGGCTACACCTTC. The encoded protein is CASSSIAGQGGGYTF.

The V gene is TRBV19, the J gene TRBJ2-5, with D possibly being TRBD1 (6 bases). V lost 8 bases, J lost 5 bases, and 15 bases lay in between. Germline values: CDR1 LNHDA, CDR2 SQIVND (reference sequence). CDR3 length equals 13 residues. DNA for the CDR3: TGTGCCAGTTCAGGGGACCTCAGGGAGACCCAGTACTTC. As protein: CASSGDLRETQYF.

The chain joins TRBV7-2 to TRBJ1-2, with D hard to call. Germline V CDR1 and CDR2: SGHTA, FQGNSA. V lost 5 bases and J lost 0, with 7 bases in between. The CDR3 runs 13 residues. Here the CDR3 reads CASSRTANYGYTF. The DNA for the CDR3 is TGTGCCAGCAGCCGAACAGCTAACTATGGCTACACCTTC.

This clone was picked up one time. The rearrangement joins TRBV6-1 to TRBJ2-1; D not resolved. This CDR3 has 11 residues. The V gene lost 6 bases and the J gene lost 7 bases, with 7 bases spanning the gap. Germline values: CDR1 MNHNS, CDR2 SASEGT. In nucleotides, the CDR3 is TGTGCCAGCAGGCTAGAGAATGAGCAGTTCTTC. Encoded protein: CASRLENEQFF.

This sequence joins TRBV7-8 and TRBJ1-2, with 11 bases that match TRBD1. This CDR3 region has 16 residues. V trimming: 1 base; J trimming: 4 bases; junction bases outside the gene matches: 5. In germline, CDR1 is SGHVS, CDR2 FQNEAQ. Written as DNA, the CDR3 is TGTGCCAGCAGCTTAGGGGGGACAGGGGGTATCTATGGCTACACCTTC. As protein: CASSLGGTGGIYGYTF. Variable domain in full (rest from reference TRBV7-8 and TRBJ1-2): GAGVSQSPRYKVAKRGQDVALRCDPISGHVSLFWYQQALGQGPEFLTYFQNEAQLDKSGLPSDRFFAERPEGSVSTLKIQRTQQEDSAVYLCASSLGGTGGIYGYTFGSGTRLTVV.

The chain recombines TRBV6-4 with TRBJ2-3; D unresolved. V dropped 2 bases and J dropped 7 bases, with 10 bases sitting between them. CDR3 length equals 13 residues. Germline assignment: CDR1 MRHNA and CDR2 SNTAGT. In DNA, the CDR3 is TGTGCCAGCAGTGACGATGGCCGAAATACGCAGTATTTT. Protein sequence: CASSDDGRNTQYF.

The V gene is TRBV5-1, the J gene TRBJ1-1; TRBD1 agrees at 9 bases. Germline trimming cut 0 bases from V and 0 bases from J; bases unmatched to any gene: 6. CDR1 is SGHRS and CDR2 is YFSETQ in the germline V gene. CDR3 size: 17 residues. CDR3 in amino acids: CASSLASRTGVNTEAFF. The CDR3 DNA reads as TGCGCCAGCAGCTTGGCGTCTAGGACAGGGGTGAACACTGAAGCTTTCTTT.